A selection of T cell receptor beta chains follows, all from one sample in a study of T-cell reconstitution after alpha-beta-depleted transplantation in children. TCRdb re-called the PCR reads through MiXCR, storing one row per CDR3 protein. This table holds 250,000 to 400,000 distinct CDR3 sequences, 20% to 30% found once. The starting material was PBMCs, mostly from graft donor cells, obtained 180 days after TCRalphabeta/CD19-depleted stem cell transplant. Receptor source: a male patient younger than 18 who had a stem cell transplant for acute lymphoblastic leukemia, so the T cells may come from the graft donor. CDR3s include the opening cysteine and the closing phenylalanine or tryptophan.

V gene,CDR3 length,J gene,CDR3 protein
TRBV28,19,TRBJ2-3,CASSLRTVSEFARKDTQYF
TRBV9,15,TRBJ2-5,CASSVAPTGSQTQYF
TRBV3-1,20,TRBJ2-1,CASSQVAGRALYGFIDEQFF
TRBV5-1,14,TRBJ2-7,CASSFSAVSYEQYF
TRBV4-1,14,TRBJ2-2,CASSQVRVTGELFF
TRBV4-1,13,TRBJ2-5,CASRPGIQETQYF
TRBV5-1,14,TRBJ1-1,CASSLLDRKGEAFF
TRBV27,14,TRBJ2-1,CASSLVDRYNEQFF
TRBV6-1,14,TRBJ2-5,CASTRQGPEETQYF
TRBV6-1,13,TRBJ1-1,CASEGQKNTEAFF
TRBV27,16,TRBJ2-7,CASSPSAGSRSYEQYF
TRBV7-8,17,TRBJ1-4,CASSLALRGRVNEKLFF
TRBV6-6,13,TRBJ2-1,CASKRVTVNEQFF
TRBV20-1,15,TRBJ2-2,CSARALADNTGELFF
TRBV4-1,14,TRBJ2-1,CASNPLGYYNEQFF
TRBV9,15,TRBJ2-5,CASSPPGGPQETQYF
TRBV9,15,TRBJ2-5,CASSVDGRQVETQYF
TRBV7-3,13,TRBJ2-1,CASSLSPHNEQFF
TRBV12-3/TRBV12-4,16,TRBJ1-4,CASSLNQGVVYEKLFF
TRBV5-1,12,TRBJ1-2,CASSRLQDGYTF
TRBV5-1,16,TRBJ1-5,CASSLSYRGSNQPQHF
TRBV11-3,15,TRBJ2-1,CASSLTSGRFGEQFF
TRBV5-1,16,TRBJ2-3,CASSVLQPGFTDTQYF
TRBV27,13,TRBJ2-7,CASSPLPTYEQYF
TRBV6-5,15,TRBJ1-3,CASSYSGKTGNTIYF
TRBV6-2/TRBV6-3,17,TRBJ1-5,CASSRRRNTGMDQPQHF
TRBV3-1,15,TRBJ2-7,CASSQDHRGYYEQYF
TRBV20-1,14,TRBJ2-7,CSAGTGSDSYEQYF
TRBV4-2,12,TRBJ2-4,CASGLDVNIQYF
TRBV5-1,15,TRBJ2-5,CASSPDSDYVRTQYF
TRBV5-1,17,TRBJ2-7,CASSLAPSTGGRSELYF